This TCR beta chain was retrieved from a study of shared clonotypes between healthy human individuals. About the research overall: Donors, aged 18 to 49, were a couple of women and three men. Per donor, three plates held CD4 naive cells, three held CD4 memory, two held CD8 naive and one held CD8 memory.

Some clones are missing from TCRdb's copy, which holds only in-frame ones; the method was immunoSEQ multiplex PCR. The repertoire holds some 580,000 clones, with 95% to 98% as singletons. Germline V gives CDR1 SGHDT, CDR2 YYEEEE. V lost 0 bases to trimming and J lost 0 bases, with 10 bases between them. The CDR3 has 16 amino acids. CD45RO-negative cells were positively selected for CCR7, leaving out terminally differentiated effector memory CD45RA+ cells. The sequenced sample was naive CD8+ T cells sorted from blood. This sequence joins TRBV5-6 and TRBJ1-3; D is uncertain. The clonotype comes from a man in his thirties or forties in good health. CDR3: CASSLEPSASGNTIYF. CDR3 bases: TGTGCCAGCAGCTTGGAGCCGTCAGCCTCTGGAAACACCATATATTTT.